The 5 T cell receptor beta chains below were found in one sample sequenced in a study of blood T cells in healthy people across ages. A sample-barcoded 5' primer and a J-beta primer mix were used in a second PCR of roughly 6 to 11 cycles. TCRdb ran MiXCR on the 5' RACE reads and lists one entry per CDR3 protein. This sample has around 1,800,000 distinct CDR3 sequences, with about 39% found just once. Sequenced sample: blood. These receptors were taken from a human donor in good health.

This clonotype showed up many times. The chain links TRBV29-1 to TRBJ1-2; tentative D call: TRBD1 (5 bases). Germline V gene sequence: CDR1 SQVTM, CDR2 ANQGSEA. Trimming left V 0 bases short and J 5 bases short, with 10 bases between. This CDR3 region has 13 residues. The CDR3 nucleotides are TGCAGCGTTGAAGAAGGGACTACTTATGGCTACACCTTC. It codes for CSVEEGTTYGYTF.

This sequence joins TRBV6-2 or TRBV6-3 and TRBJ1-2; a weak D match, TRBD1 (5 bases). V lost 8 bases to trimming and J lost 7 bases, with 23 bases between them. This CDR3 comprises 15 residues. Germline V gene data show CDR1 as MNHEY and CDR2 as SVGEGT. CDR3 region: CASRTALFGAFGYTF. CDR3 in DNA: TGTGCCAGCCGAACCGCCCTTTTCGGGGCGTTTGGCTACACCTTC.

The V call is TRBV27, the J call TRBJ2-4; TRBD2 matches at 11 bases. The length of the CDR3 is 14 residues. Germline V CDR1 and CDR2: MNHEY, SMNVEV (reference sequence). V lost 7 bases and J lost 9; bases outside the gene matches: 8. The CDR3, as DNA: TGTGCCAGCACCCCGACTAGCGGGGTGGGCATTCAGTACTTC. Protein sequence: CASTPTSGVGIQYF.

The V gene is TRBV6-2 or TRBV6-3, the J gene TRBJ1-5; weak D call: TRBD1 (5 bases). The CDR3 totals 18 residues. V was pared by 0 bases and J by 4 bases, with 19 bases between. The germline V gene encodes CDR1 MNHEY and CDR2 SVGEGT. CDR3 sequence (DNA): TGTGCCAGCAGTTACTCAATTCAGGGCCCTTTCATGAATCAGCCCCAGCATTTT. The encoded protein is CASSYSIQGPFMNQPQHF.

This clonotype was seen ten or more times. The chain combines TRBV7-2 with TRBJ1-2; a weak D match, TRBD1 (5 bases). V lost 1 base to trimming and J lost 0 bases, with 6 bases between them. The CDR3 loop spans 14 amino acids. Germline V CDR1 and CDR2: SGHTA, FQGNSA. CDR3 in amino acids: CASSLVGANYGYTF. CDR3 in DNA: TGTGCCAGCAGCTTAGTAGGGGCTAACTATGGCTACACCTTC.